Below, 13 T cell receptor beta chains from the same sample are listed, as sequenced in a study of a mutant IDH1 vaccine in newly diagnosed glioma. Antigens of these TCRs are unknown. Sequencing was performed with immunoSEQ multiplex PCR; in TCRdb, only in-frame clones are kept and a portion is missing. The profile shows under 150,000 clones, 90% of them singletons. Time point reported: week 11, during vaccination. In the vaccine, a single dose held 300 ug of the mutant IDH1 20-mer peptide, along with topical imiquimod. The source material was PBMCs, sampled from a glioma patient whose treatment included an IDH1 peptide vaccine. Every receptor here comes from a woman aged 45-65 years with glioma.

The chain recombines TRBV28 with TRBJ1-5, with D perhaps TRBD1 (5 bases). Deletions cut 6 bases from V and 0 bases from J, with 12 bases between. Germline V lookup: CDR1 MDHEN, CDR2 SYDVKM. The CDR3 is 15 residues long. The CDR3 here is CASRPQEYSNQPQHF. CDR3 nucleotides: TGTGCCAGCAGACCACAGGAGTATAGCAATCAGCCCCAGCATTTT.

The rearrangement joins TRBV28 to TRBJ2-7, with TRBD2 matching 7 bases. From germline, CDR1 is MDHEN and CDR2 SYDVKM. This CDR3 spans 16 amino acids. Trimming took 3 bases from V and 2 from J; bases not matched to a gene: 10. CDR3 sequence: CASSFSLAVSTYEQYF. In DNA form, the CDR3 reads TGTGCCAGCAGTTTCTCGCTAGCGGTTTCCACCTACGAGCAGTACTTC.

CDR3 protein: CASSPLGSTEAFF. CDR3 sequence (DNA): TGCGCCAGCAGCCCCCTAGGGAGTACTGAAGCTTTCTTT. The chain combines TRBV5-1 with TRBJ1-1; D ambiguous. Germline V gene lookup returns CDR1 SGHRS and CDR2 YFSETQ. This CDR3 comprises 13 residues. V dropped 4 bases and J dropped 5 bases, with 12 bases sitting between them.

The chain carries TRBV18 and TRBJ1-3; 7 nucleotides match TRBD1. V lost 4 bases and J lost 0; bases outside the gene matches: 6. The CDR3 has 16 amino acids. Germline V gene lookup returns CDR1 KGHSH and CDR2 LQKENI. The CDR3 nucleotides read TGTGCCAGCTCACAAGGACAGGCTAACTCTGGAAACACCATATATTTT. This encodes CASSQGQANSGNTIYF.

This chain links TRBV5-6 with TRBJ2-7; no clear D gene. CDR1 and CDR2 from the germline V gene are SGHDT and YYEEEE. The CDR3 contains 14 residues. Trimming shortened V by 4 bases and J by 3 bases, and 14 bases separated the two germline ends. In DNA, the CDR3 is TGTGCCAGCAGCGGCTACTCCCTGGGCTACGAGCAGTACTTC. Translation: CASSGYSLGYEQYF.

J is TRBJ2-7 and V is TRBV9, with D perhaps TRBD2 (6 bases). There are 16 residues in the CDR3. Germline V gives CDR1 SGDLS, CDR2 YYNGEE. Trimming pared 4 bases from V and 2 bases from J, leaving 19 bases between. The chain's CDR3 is CASSPDGGSGTYEQYF. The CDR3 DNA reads TGTGCCAGCAGCCCAGACGGTGGTAGCGGAACCTACGAGCAGTACTTC.

The CDR3 DNA follows: TGCGCCAGCAGTGAGTGGACAGGGGACCTCTACAATGAGCAGTTCTTC. Its protein is CASSEWTGDLYNEQFF. The chain couples TRBV10-2 to TRBJ2-1, with 9 bases that match TRBD1. Germline loops: CDR1 WSHSY, CDR2 SAAADI. Trimming at V came to 1 base and at J to 3 bases, leaving 4 bases not matched to a gene. The CDR3 is 16 residues long.

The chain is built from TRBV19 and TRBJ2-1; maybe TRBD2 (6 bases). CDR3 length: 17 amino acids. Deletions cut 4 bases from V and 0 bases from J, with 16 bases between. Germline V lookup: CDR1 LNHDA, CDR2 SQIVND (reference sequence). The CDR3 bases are TGTGCCAGTAGTACGCAGGAGGGCCTCGGCTCCTACAATGAGCAGTTCTTC. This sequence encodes CASSTQEGLGSYNEQFF.

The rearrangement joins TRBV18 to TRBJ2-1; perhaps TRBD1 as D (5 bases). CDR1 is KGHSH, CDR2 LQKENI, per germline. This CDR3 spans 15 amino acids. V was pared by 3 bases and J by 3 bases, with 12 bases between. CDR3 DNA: TGTGCCAGCTCACCGAGCAGGGTAAGCTACAATGAGCAGTTCTTC. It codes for CASSPSRVSYNEQFF.

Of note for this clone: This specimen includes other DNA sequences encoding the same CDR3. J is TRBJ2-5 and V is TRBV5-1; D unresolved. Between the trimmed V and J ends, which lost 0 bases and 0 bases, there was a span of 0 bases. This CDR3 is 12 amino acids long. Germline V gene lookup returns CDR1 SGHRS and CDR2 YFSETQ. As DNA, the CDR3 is TGCGCCAGCAGCTTGGACCAAGAGACCCAGTACTTC. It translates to CASSLDQETQYF.

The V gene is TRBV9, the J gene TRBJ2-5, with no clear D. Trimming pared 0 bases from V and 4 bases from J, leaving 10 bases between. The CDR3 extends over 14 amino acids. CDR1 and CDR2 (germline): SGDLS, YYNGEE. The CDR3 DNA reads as TGTGCCAGCAGCGTAGCCCCCAGTCTAGAGACCCAGTACTTC. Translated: CASSVAPSLETQYF.

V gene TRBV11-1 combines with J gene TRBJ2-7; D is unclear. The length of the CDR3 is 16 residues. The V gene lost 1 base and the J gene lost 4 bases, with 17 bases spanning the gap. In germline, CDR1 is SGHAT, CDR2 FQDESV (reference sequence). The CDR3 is CASSLGGSGIRYEQYF. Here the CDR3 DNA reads TGTGCCAGCAGCTTAGGTGGGTCAGGAATAAGATACGAGCAGTACTTC.

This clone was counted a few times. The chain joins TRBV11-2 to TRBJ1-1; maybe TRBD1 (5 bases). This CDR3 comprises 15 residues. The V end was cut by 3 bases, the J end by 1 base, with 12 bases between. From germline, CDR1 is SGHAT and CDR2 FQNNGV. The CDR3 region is CASSFVRGPNTEAFF. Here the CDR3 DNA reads TGTGCCAGCAGCTTCGTTAGGGGACCGAACACTGAAGCTTTCTTT.